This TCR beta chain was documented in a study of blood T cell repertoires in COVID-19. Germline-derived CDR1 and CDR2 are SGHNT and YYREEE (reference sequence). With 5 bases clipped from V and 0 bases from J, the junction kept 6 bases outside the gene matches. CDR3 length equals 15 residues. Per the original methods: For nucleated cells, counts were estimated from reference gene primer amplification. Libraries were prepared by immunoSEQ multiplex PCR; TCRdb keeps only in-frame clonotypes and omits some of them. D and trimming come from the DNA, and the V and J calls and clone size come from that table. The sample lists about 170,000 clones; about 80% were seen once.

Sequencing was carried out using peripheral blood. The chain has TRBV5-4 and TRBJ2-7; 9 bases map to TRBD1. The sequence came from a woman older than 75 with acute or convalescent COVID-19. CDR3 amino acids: CASSHSDRGSYEQYF. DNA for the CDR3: TGTGCCAGCAGTCACTCGGACAGGGGCTCCTACGAGCAGTACTTC. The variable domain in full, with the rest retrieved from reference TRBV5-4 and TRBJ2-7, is ETGVTQSPTHLIKTRGQQVTLRCSSQSGHNTVSWYQQALGQGPQFIFQYYREEENGRGNFPPRFSGLQFPNYSSELNVNALELDDSALYLCASSHSDRGSYEQYFGPGTRLTVT.